This TCR beta chain was obtained from a study of beta chain features in type 1 diabetes. Trimming pared 1 base from V and 3 bases from J, leaving 8 bases between. Germline CDR1 reads GTSNPN; CDR2 reads SVGIG (reference sequence). The CDR3 sequence is 13 residues long. Notes on this clone: The target antigen is unknown.

Reverse transcribing all isolated RNA meant expressed TCRB transcripts were sequenced. TCRdb keeps only in-frame clones here, not all; method: immunoSEQ multiplex PCR. The table has about 410,000 clones, over 11% seen once. General observations from the study: Any HLA effect on TCRB rearrangement was left unresolved by small sub-analyses.

The sequenced sample consisted of naive CD4+ T cells from blood. This sequence originates from a man between 25 and 39 years old in good health. The V and J genes are TRBV30 and TRBJ2-3, with D maybe TRBD1 (5 bases). CDR3 DNA: TGTGCCTGGAGTGCCAGGGAAACAGATACGCAGTATTTT. Translated: CAWSARETDTQYF.